This T cell receptor (beta chain) was obtained from a study of cytomegalovirus exposure and HLA in healthy donors. Germline V gene data show CDR1 as MNHNS and CDR2 as SASEGT. V was clipped by 0 bases and J by 2 bases, with 14 bases between them. The CDR3 has 17 residues. Sequencing was performed with immunoSEQ multiplex PCR; in TCRdb, only in-frame clones are kept and a portion is missing. This sample carries about 88,000 clones, 95% to 98% of them seen once, and the ten largest clones take 0.6% to 0.85%. The sequence was collected from a man younger than 35 in good health and CMV-seronegative. Source material: PBMCs. This chain connects TRBV6-1 to TRBJ1-5; no clear D gene. The CDR3 DNA reads as TGTGCCAGCAGTGAAGCGCAGTGGGAGGCCGGCAATCAGCCCCAGCATTTT. This gives the protein CASSEAQWEAGNQPQHF.